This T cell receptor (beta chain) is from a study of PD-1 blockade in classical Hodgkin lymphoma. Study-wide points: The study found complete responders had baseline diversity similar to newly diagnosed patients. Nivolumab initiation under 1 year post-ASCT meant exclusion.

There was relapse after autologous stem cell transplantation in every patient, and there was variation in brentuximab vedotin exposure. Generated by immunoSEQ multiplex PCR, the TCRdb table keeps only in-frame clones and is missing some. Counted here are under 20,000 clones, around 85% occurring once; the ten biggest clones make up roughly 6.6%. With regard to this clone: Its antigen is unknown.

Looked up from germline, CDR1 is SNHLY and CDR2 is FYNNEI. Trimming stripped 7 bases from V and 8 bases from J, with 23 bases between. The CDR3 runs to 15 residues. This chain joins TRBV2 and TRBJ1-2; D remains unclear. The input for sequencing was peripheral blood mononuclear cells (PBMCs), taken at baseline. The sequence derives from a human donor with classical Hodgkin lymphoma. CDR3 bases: TGTGCCAGCATTCCAGGAACGGTCGGGTATAGCGGCTACACCTTC. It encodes CASIPGTVGYSGYTF.